Shown below are 14 T cell receptor beta chains from a single sample sequenced in a study of blood T cell repertoires in COVID-19. TCRdb's table, derived via immunoSEQ multiplex PCR, lists solely in-frame clones and lacks some. The table lists around 100,000 clones, roughly 88% of them singletons, with approximately 5.3% in the top ten. The sequenced sample was peripheral blood. The receptors stem from a human donor in a cohort sampled during active COVID-19.

This rearrangement joins TRBV7-8 to TRBJ2-7, with D possibly matching TRBD1 (5 bases). With 2 bases removed from V and 2 bases from J, the gap between germline ends came to 10 bases. Germline assignment: CDR1 SGHVS and CDR2 FQNEAQ. The CDR3 has 14 residues. CDR3: CASSLTGTTYEQYF. Here the CDR3 DNA reads TGTGCCAGCAGCTTAACAGGAACCACCTACGAGCAGTACTTC.

This chain links TRBV27 with TRBJ2-2, with TRBD1 identical over 7 bases. CDR1 and CDR2 (germline): MNHEY, SMNVEV (reference sequence). V gave up 4 bases and J gave up 5 bases; unmatched junction bases: 7. The CDR3 spans 15 residues. CDR3 in amino acids: CASSSRQGWTGELFF. The CDR3 DNA reads as TGTGCCAGCAGTTCCCGACAGGGATGGACCGGGGAGCTGTTTTTT.

The V call is TRBV7-9, the J call TRBJ1-1, with 7 positions matching TRBD1. The CDR3 sequence is 13 residues long. V was clipped by 10 bases and J by 2 bases; unmatched bases: 7. Germline V lookup: CDR1 SEHNR, CDR2 FQNEAQ (reference sequence). This CDR3 is CATSGGRNTEAFF. The CDR3 DNA reads as TGTGCCACCTCAGGGGGGCGAAACACTGAAGCTTTCTTT.

The chain carries TRBV7-9 and TRBJ2-2, with D uncertain. This CDR3 spans 13 amino acids. CDR1 is SEHNR and CDR2 is FQNEAQ in the germline V gene (reference sequence). Trimming removed 3 bases from V and 6 bases from J, with 8 bases in between. CDR3 sequence reads: CASSFRLAGELFF. DNA for the CDR3: TGTGCCAGCAGCTTTAGGCTAGCCGGGGAGCTGTTTTTT.

Only a few counts were recorded for this clone. This chain uses TRBV15 with TRBJ1-1; possibly TRBD1 for D (6 bases). Looked up from germline, CDR1 is LNHNV and CDR2 is YYDKDF (reference sequence). CDR3 length: 12 residues. Trimming stripped 6 bases from V and 5 bases from J, with 10 bases between. The CDR3 protein is CATSNRVTEAFF. For the CDR3, the DNA is TGTGCCACCAGTAACAGGGTGACTGAAGCTTTCTTT.

This clone is a singleton in its sample. This chain uses TRBV2 with TRBJ1-5; 7 bases line up with TRBD1. Losses at the gene ends were 4 bases for V and 1 base for J; bases not matched to a gene: 13. The germline gives CDR1 SNHLY, CDR2 FYNNEI. The CDR3 is made up of 18 amino acids. The DNA for the CDR3 is TGTGCCAGCAGTGTGATTGGGACAGCGGGGGTCAGCAATCAGCCCCAGCATTTT. Protein: CASSVIGTAGVSNQPQHF.

J is TRBJ2-2 and V is TRBV27, with 9 bases identical to TRBD2. CDR1 MNHEY and CDR2 SMNVEV come from the germline V gene (reference sequence). The CDR3 is 16 residues long. Trimming cost V 0 bases and J 3 bases; bases outside gene matches: 2. This CDR3 is CASSLSRGRDTGELFF. CDR3 bases: TGTGCCAGCAGTTTATCGCGCGGGAGGGACACCGGGGAGCTGTTTTTT.

V gene TRBV4-1 combines with J gene TRBJ2-5; a weak D match, TRBD1 (6 bases). From germline, CDR1 is MGHRA and CDR2 YSYEKL. The CDR3 consists of 14 residues. V was shortened by 1 base and J by 5 bases, with 11 bases between the two germline ends. CDR3 sequence reads: CASSQVDTGETQYF. The CDR3 nucleotides are TGCGCCAGCAGCCAAGTGGACACAGGGGAGACCCAGTACTTC.

The rearrangement links TRBV28 to TRBJ2-1, with D possibly being TRBD2 (5 bases). CDR3 length: 16 residues. In germline, CDR1 is MDHEN, CDR2 SYDVKM. The V gene lost 6 bases and the J gene lost 6 bases, with 21 bases spanning the gap. CDR3 DNA: TGTGCCAGCAGCAGAAGAGGGATCGAGGGATTCAATGAGCAGTTCTTC. It codes for CASSRRGIEGFNEQFF.

The chain recombines TRBV7-9 with TRBJ1-4, with 7 bases aligning to TRBD1. The junction had 12 bases not matched to a gene; V was cut back by 6 bases and J by 8 bases. The length of the CDR3 is 15 residues. Germline V gene sequence: CDR1 SEHNR, CDR2 FQNEAQ (reference sequence). The CDR3, as DNA: TGTGCCAGCAGTTCTTTCGACAGGGCCAAAGAAAAACTGTTTTTT. Its translation is CASSSFDRAKEKLFF.

A word on this clone: At one end, the junction sequence differs from germline, possibly due to a read error. The chain carries TRBV6-1 and TRBJ2-5; 16 bases match TRBD2. Germline V gene sequence: CDR1 MNHNS, CDR2 SASEGT. The CDR3 has 16 residues. The CDR3, as DNA: TGTGCCAACAGTGGCGGGACTAGCGGGAGGGGACAGACCCAGTACTTC. Translating it yields CANSGGTSGRGQTQYF.

The gene calls are TRBV28 and TRBJ1-2; D may be TRBD1 (6 bases). Per germline, CDR1 MDHEN and CDR2 SYDVKM. V was clipped by 7 bases and J by 1 base, with 13 bases between them. This CDR3 has 14 amino acids. The CDR3 sequence is CASTLAGDNYGYTF. The CDR3 region has the DNA TGTGCCAGCACACTCGCAGGGGATAACTATGGCTACACCTTC.

The rearrangement joins TRBV11-2 to TRBJ2-3; 9 nucleotides line up with TRBD2. The CDR3 has 15 amino acids. The V segment lost 5 bases and the J segment 8 bases; nucleotides outside the gene matches: 11. Germline V gene data show CDR1 as SGHAT and CDR2 as FQNNGV. The CDR3 DNA reads TGTGCCAGCAGCGTCACTAGCGGGTGGAGTCCTACGCAGTATTTT. Translated: CASSVTSGWSPTQYF. The whole variable domain, remainder taken from reference TRBV11-2 and TRBJ2-3, is EAGVAQSPRYKIIEKRQSVAFWCNPISGHATLYWYQQILGQGPKLLIQFQNNGVVDDSQLPKDRFSAERLKGVDSTLKIQPAKLEDSAVYLCASSVTSGWSPTQYFGPGTRLTVL.

This chain links TRBV9 with TRBJ1-1; unclear D gene. The V end lost 2 bases, the J end lost 0 bases, and 8 bases lay between the germline ends. The CDR3 contains 14 residues. Germline CDR1 and CDR2: SGDLS and YYNGEE. CDR3 amino acids: CASSVHQMNTEAFF. CDR3 nucleotides: TGTGCCAGCAGCGTCCATCAAATGAACACTGAAGCTTTCTTT.